This T cell receptor (beta chain) was observed in a study of shared clonotypes between healthy human individuals. Subsets obtained from CD4+ cells comprised CD45RA+ naive and CD45RA-negative memory cells. Trimming cost V 5 bases and J 5 bases; bases outside gene matches: 8. CDR1 is SNHLY, CDR2 FYNNEI, per germline. This CDR3 is built from 15 residues. Profiled with immunoSEQ multiplex PCR; TCRdb holds only in-frame clones, not every one. Here the sample spans millions of clones, 85% to 95% being singletons. The V call is TRBV2, the J call TRBJ2-5; 10 nucleotides align to TRBD2. Sequenced material: naive CD4+ T cells sorted from blood. Subset defined: CD45RA+ positively selected. The clonotype originates from a man aged 18 to 29 in good health. The CDR3 loop reads CASSLAGAPGETQYF. CDR3 bases: TGTGCCAGCAGTCTAGCGGGGGCTCCAGGGGAGACCCAGTACTTC.